This TCR beta chain comes out of a study of T cell repertoires in ileal Crohn's disease. V lost 6 bases and J 4 bases, leaving 12 bases between the germline ends. The CDR3 totals 13 residues. Germline-derived CDR1 and CDR2 are MDHEN and SYDVKM. Only in-frame clones appear in the TCRdb table, and some are missing; sequencing was by immunoSEQ multiplex PCR. The sample has 9,500 to 10,000 clones, more than 65% seen once. The material sequenced was ileal tissue. The clonotype comes from an adult with Crohn's disease. The rearrangement uses TRBV28 and TRBJ1-1; D not certain. CDR3 DNA: TGTGCCAGCAGCCCCCTTCGTGTCACTGAAGCTTTCTTT. Amino acid sequence: CASSPLRVTEAFF.